A single sample gave rise to the 2 T cell receptor beta chains below, sequenced in a study of T cell repertoires in cytomegalovirus infection. MiXCR, run by TCRdb on the reads, gives a single entry per CDR3 protein. The sample yields 450,000 to 650,000 distinct CDR3 sequences, 26% seen once. Input material: PBMCs. These receptors originate from a human donor in good health (CMV status not recorded). Some clones in this sample may be carry-over from other donors' samples.

This clonotype was counted between two and nine times. The V and J genes are TRBV7-2 and TRBJ2-7; D is unclear. Trimming left V 1 base short and J 3 bases short, with 10 bases between. Germline-derived CDR1 and CDR2 are SGHTA and FQGNSA. The CDR3 spans 14 residues. CDR3: CASSLGGNIYEQYF. CDR3 nucleotide sequence: TGTGCCAGCAGCTTAGGTGGGAATATCTACGAGCAGTACTTC.

This clonotype was seen ten or more times. The genes are TRBV7-9 and TRBJ1-4, with D perhaps matching TRBD1 (6 bases). CDR1 and CDR2 (germline): SEHNR, FQNEAQ (reference sequence). The CDR3 is made up of 14 amino acids. V was trimmed by 0 bases and J by 8 bases, leaving 10 bases between them. CDR3 sequence reads: CASSLAAGDEKLFF. The DNA of the CDR3 is TGTGCCAGCAGCTTAGCGGCAGGGGACGAAAAACTGTTTTTT.